This is a list of T cell receptor beta chains from one sample in a study of T cells in Graves' hyperthyroidism and ophthalmopathy. TCRdb re-derived calls from the multiplex PCR reads in MiXCR, one entry per CDR3 protein. The sample includes 700,000 or so distinct CDR3 sequences, about 14% of them seen just once. The source material was blood. The source is a woman between 45 and 60 years old with Graves' ophthalmopathy. Each CDR3 is given with its conserved first and last residue. Fields, in order: J gene, V gene, D gene, clone size, CDR3 protein, CDR3 DNA. The D gene is left open where the match is weak. Where a row states a size, it is once, few, many or the class of an expanded clone; other rows omit it.

j_call: TRBJ2-2; v_call: TRBV5-1; d_call: TRBD2; clone_size: NA; cdr3_aa: CASSQGLAFAGELFF; cdr3_nt: TGCGCCAGCAGCCAGGGACTAGCGTTTGCCGGGGAGCTGTTTTTT
j_call: TRBJ2-1; v_call: TRBV9; d_call: NA; clone_size: once; cdr3_aa: CASSVGPPYNEQFF; cdr3_nt: TGTGCCAGCAGCGTAGGCCCCCCCTACAATGAGCAGTTCTTC
j_call: TRBJ2-1; v_call: TRBV7-6; d_call: NA; clone_size: many; cdr3_aa: CASSTNPGDEQFF; cdr3_nt: TGTGCCAGCAGCACCAATCCGGGGGATGAGCAGTTCTTC
j_call: TRBJ1-5; v_call: TRBV28; d_call: TRBD1; clone_size: NA; cdr3_aa: CASSNIQGASFSNQPQHF; cdr3_nt: TGTGCCAGCAGCAACATACAGGGGGCAAGTTTTAGCAATCAGCCCCAGCATTTT
j_call: TRBJ2-3; v_call: TRBV11-3; d_call: TRBD2; clone_size: many; cdr3_aa: CASSSRTSERTDTQYF; cdr3_nt: TGTGCCAGCAGCTCGCGGACTAGCGAACGAACGGATACGCAGTATTTT
j_call: TRBJ2-7; v_call: TRBV7-3; d_call: NA; clone_size: few; cdr3_aa: CASSSGSPYEQYF; cdr3_nt: TGTGCCAGCAGCTCCGGCAGTCCCTACGAGCAGTACTTC
j_call: TRBJ2-5; v_call: TRBV27; d_call: TRBD1; clone_size: many; cdr3_aa: CASSPGTGSPEETQYF; cdr3_nt: TGTGCCAGCAGTCCAGGGACAGGATCGCCCGAGGAGACCCAGTACTTC
j_call: TRBJ2-1; v_call: TRBV7-2; d_call: TRBD2; clone_size: many; cdr3_aa: CASSLRKALAGGRVEQFF; cdr3_nt: TGTGCCAGCAGCCTAAGAAAAGCCCTAGCGGGAGGTAGGGTTGAGCAGTTCTTC
j_call: TRBJ2-6; v_call: TRBV20-1; d_call: NA; clone_size: many; cdr3_aa: CSARMDSVAGANVLTF; cdr3_nt: TGCAGTGCTAGAATGGACTCAGTTGCGGGGGCCAACGTCCTGACTTTC
j_call: TRBJ1-2; v_call: TRBV27; d_call: TRBD1; clone_size: NA; cdr3_aa: CASSRGTGRGYTF; cdr3_nt: TGTGCCAGCAGTAGAGGGACAGGGCGCGGCTACACCTTC
j_call: TRBJ2-5; v_call: TRBV7-9; d_call: NA; clone_size: many; cdr3_aa: CASSLAGATETQYF; cdr3_nt: TGTGCCAGCAGCTTAGCGGGAGCCACAGAGACCCAGTACTTC
j_call: TRBJ1-1; v_call: TRBV29-1; d_call: NA; clone_size: few; cdr3_aa: CSVEVPGIGSATPEAFF; cdr3_nt: TGCAGCGTTGAAGTCCCCGGGATTGGATCGGCGACACCTGAAGCTTTCTTT
j_call: TRBJ2-2; v_call: TRBV24-1; d_call: NA; clone_size: few; cdr3_aa: CATSSRRENTGELFF; cdr3_nt: TGTGCCACCAGTTCACGGAGGGAGAACACCGGGGAGCTGTTTTTT